What follows are 5 T cell receptor beta chains derived from one specimen sequenced in a study of blood T cells in healthy people across ages. The second PCR ran about 6 to 11 cycles with a sample-barcoded 5' primer and J-beta primers. Via MiXCR, TCRdb re-called the 5' RACE reads, giving one row per CDR3 protein. Here the sample spans some 1.5 million distinct CDR3 sequences, approximately 30% being singletons. Sequencing used blood. Receptors were obtained from a woman in her 30s in good health.

The chain has TRBV19 and TRBJ2-1, with TRBD1 matching over 7 bases. CDR3 length equals 15 residues. V lost 4 bases and J lost 6; bases outside the gene matches: 9. Germline CDR1 LNHDA, CDR2 SQIVND (reference sequence). In DNA form, the CDR3 reads TGTGCCAGTAGTACAGGAGACAGGGTCACCAATGAGCAGTTCTTC. This codes for CASSTGDRVTNEQFF. The full variable domain, completed using reference TRBV19 and TRBJ2-1, is DGGITQSPKYLFRKEGQNVTLSCEQNLNHDAMYWYRQDPGQGLRLIYYSQIVNDFQKGDIAEGYSVSREKKESFPLTVTSAQKNPTAFYLCASSTGDRVTNEQFFGPGTRLTVL.

Here the CDR3 reads CASQTAWGSGEQFF. The CDR3 nucleotides are TGTGCCAGCCAAACGGCATGGGGAAGCGGGGAGCAGTTCTTC. The chain carries TRBV19 and TRBJ2-1, with a tentative D call TRBD2 (6 bases). Germline CDR1 and CDR2: LNHDA and SQIVND (reference sequence). V was shortened by 9 bases and J by 10 bases, with 22 bases between the two germline ends. CDR3 length: 14 amino acids.

This rearrangement joins TRBV7-3 to TRBJ1-1; D uncertain. Germline CDR1 is SGHTA and CDR2 is FQGTGA. V lost 5 bases to trimming and J lost 0 bases, with 10 bases between them. This CDR3 spans 14 amino acids. This CDR3 reads CASSIDGMNTEAFF. In DNA form, the CDR3 reads TGTGCCAGCAGCATTGACGGCATGAACACTGAAGCTTTCTTT.

The chain employs TRBV6-2 or TRBV6-3 and TRBJ1-2; D is ambiguous. Trimming pared 5 bases from V and 5 bases from J, leaving 15 bases between. This CDR3 has 14 amino acids. Germline V gives CDR1 MNHEY, CDR2 SVGEGT. The CDR3 region is CASSRAQTYYGYTF. The CDR3 coding sequence is TGTGCCAGCAGTCGGGCACAGACGTATTATGGCTACACCTTC.

About this clonotype: The junction and the germline gene differ at one end; a read error may be behind it. The chain links TRBV5-1 to TRBJ1-4, with a weak D call TRBD1 (6 bases). CDR3 length: 16 amino acids. Germline V gives CDR1 SGHRS, CDR2 YFSETQ. The CDR3 is CASSFGSGGAKEKLFF. The CDR3 DNA is TGCGCCAGCAGCTTTGGGTCGGGGGGGGCTAAAGAAAAACTGTTTTTT.